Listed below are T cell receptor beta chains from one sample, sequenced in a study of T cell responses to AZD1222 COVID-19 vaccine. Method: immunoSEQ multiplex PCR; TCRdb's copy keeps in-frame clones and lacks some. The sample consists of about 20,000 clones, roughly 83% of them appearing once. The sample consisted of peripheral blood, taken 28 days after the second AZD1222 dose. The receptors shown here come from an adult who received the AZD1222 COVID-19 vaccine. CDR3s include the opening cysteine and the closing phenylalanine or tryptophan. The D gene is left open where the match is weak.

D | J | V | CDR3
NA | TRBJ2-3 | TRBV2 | CASTIGASGTDTQYF
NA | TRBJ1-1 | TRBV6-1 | CASSGTGGARGTEAFF
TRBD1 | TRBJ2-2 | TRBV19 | CASRPGQGASTGELFF
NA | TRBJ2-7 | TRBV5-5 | CAGSLLGGGYF
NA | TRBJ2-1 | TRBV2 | CASRETEYSYNEQFF
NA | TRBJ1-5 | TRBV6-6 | CASSSYSNQPQHF
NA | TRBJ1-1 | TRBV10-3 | CAISRQDDTEAFF
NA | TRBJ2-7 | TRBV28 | CASSSAYEQYF
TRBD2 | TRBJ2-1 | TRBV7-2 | CASSLAGLAGVNEQFF
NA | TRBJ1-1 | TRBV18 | CASSPRGDGDEAFF
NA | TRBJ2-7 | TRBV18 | CASSPEGGGQAYEQYF
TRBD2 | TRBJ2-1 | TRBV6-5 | CASRTSGSFNEQFF
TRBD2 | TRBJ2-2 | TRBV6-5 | CASSYERGNTGELFF
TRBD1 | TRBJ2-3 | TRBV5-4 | CASIEEGARTDTQYF
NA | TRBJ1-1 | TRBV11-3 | CASSPRVSEAFF
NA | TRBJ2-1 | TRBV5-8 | CASSLAGFAFEQFF
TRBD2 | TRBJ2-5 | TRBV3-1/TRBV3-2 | CASSQDTSGRQETQYF
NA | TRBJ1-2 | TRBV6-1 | CASSEAVHGYTF
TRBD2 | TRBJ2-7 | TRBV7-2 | CASSYRGVAGESEQYF
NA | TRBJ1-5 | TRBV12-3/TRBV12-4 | CASSTGYQPQHF
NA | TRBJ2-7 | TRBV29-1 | CSVGQLYEQYF
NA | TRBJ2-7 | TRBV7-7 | CASSFGGGGSNEQYF
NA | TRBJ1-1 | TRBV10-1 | CASSDTDPNTEAFF
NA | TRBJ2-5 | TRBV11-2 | CASSLVRVTQYF
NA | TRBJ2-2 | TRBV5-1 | CASSLTPTDNTGELFF
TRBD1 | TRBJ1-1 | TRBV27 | CASTPDSGQGSSWGTEAFF
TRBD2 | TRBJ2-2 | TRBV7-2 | CASSLSWSGRASGELFF
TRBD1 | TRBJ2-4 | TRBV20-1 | CSASQGAGENIQYF
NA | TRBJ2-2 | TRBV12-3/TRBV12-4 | CASSSRSTGELFF
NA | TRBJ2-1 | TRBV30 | CAWSRDHYNEQFF
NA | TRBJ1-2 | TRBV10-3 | CAISESPNYGYTF
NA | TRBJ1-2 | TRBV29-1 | CSYGVSNYGYTF
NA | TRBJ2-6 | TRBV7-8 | CASTWRRSGANVLTF
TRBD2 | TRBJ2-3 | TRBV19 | CASKEVAGITDTQYF
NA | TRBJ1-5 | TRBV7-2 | CASSASSGNQPQHF
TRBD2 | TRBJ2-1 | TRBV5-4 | CASSRELAGGYNEQFF
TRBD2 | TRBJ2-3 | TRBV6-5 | CASSFETSGRQYF
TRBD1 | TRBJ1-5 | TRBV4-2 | CASSQGDRAGNQPQHF
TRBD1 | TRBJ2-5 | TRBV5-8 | CASSGGQADQETQYF
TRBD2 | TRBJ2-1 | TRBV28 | CASSLAGVGYNEQFF
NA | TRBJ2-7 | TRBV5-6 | CASSLIQNGEQYF
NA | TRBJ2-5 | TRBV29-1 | CSTYQETQYF
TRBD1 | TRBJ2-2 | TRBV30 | CAWSVPRTGNAGELFF
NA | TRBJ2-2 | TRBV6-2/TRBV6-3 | CASSRTGELFF
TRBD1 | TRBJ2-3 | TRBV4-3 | CASSQGTGGTDTQYF